This passage covers 5 T cell receptor beta chains from one sample sequenced in a study of cytomegalovirus exposure and HLA in healthy donors. In the PCR, 60 Vbeta and 13 Jbeta primers were used. Method: immunoSEQ multiplex PCR; TCRdb's copy keeps in-frame clones and lacks some. Of approximately 160,000 clones in the sample, just under 80% were seen once. Sequences were obtained from PBMCs. These receptors were obtained from a woman between 35 and 50 years old in good health and CMV-seropositive.

The V call is TRBV5-1, the J call TRBJ2-3; 13 nucleotides agree with TRBD2. CDR1 and CDR2 from the germline V gene are SGHRS and YFSETQ. The length of the CDR3 is 15 residues. V shed 5 bases and J 5 bases; nucleotides not matched to a gene: 5. The CDR3 bases are TGCGCCAGCAGTGTGACTAGCGGGGGGTTAGATACGCAGTATTTT. This encodes CASSVTSGGLDTQYF. The full variable domain, its missing parts supplied by reference TRBV5-1 and TRBJ2-3, is KAGVTQTPRYLIKTRGQQVTLSCSPISGHRSVSWYQQTPGQGLQFLFEYFSETQRNKGNFPGRFSGRQFSNSRSEMNVSTLELGDSALYLCASSVTSGGLDTQYFGPGTRLTVL.

The chain is built from TRBV6-5 and TRBJ2-1, with 8 bases fitting TRBD2. The CDR3 has 13 residues. Per germline, CDR1 MNHEY and CDR2 SVGAGI. J was trimmed by 4 bases and V by 11 bases; bases with no gene match: 7. The CDR3 sequence: CASGGAGYNEQFF. DNA of the CDR3: TGTGCCTCCGGGGGGGCGGGGTACAATGAGCAGTTCTTC.

The chain uses TRBV6-1 and TRBJ2-7, with TRBD1 identical over 7 bases. Per the germline V gene, CDR1 is MNHNS and CDR2 is SASEGT. CDR3 size: 12 residues. V dropped 8 bases and J dropped 3; count of bases not matched to a gene: 4. Here the CDR3 DNA reads TGTGCCAGCGGGACAGATTTCTACGAGCAGTACTTC. Translation: CASGTDFYEQYF.

The V and J genes are TRBV4-1 and TRBJ2-3, with a tentative D call TRBD2 (5 bases). The CDR3 runs to 16 residues. The germline V gene has CDR1 MGHRA and CDR2 YSYEKL. V lost 0 bases to trimming and J lost 2 bases, with 12 bases between them. CDR3 amino acids: CASSQDGLGVTDTQYF. For the CDR3, the DNA is TGCGCCAGCAGCCAAGATGGCCTGGGAGTCACAGATACGCAGTATTTT.

This chain links TRBV5-6 with TRBJ2-6; D unclear. Germline lookup yields CDR1 SGHDT and CDR2 YYEEEE. CDR3 size: 15 residues. Between the trimmed V and J ends, which lost 4 bases and 2 bases, there was a span of 10 bases. CDR3 sequence: CASSPEVTGANVLTF. The CDR3 DNA is TGTGCCAGCAGCCCCGAGGTGACTGGGGCCAACGTCCTGACTTTC. Full variable domain (missing parts from reference TRBV5-6 and TRBJ2-6): DAGVTQSPTHLIKTRGQQVTLRCSPKSGHDTVSWYQQALGQGPQFIFQYYEEEERQRGNFPDRFSGHQFPNYSSELNVNALLLGDSALYLCASSPEVTGANVLTFGAGSRLTVL.